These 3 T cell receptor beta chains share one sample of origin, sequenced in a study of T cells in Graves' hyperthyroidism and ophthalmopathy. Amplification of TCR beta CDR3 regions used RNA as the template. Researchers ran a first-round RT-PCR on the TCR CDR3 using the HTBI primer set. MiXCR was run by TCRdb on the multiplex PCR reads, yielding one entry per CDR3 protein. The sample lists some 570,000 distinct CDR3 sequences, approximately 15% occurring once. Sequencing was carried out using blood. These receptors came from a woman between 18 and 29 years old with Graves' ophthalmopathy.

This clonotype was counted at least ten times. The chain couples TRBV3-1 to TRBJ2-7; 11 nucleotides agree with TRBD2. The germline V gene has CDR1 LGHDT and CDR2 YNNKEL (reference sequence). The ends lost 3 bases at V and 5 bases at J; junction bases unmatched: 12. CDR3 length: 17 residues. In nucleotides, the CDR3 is TGTGCCAGCAGCCAGGGTCTCAGACTAGCGGGAAAAAACGAGCAGTACTTC. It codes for CASSQGLRLAGKNEQYF.

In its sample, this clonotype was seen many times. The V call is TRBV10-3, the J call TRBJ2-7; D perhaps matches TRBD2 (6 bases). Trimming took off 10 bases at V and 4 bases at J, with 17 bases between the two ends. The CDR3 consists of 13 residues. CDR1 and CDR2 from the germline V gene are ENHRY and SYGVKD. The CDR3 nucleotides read TGTGCCACAGACGGAGGCCGGGGGTACGAGCAGTACTTC. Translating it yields CATDGGRGYEQYF.

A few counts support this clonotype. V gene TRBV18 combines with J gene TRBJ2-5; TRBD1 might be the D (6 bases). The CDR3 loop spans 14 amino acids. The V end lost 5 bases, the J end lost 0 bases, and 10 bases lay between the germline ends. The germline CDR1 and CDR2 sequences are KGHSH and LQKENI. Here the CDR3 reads CASSNTGYQETQYF. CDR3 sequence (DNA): TGTGCCAGCTCAAACACAGGGTACCAAGAGACCCAGTACTTC.